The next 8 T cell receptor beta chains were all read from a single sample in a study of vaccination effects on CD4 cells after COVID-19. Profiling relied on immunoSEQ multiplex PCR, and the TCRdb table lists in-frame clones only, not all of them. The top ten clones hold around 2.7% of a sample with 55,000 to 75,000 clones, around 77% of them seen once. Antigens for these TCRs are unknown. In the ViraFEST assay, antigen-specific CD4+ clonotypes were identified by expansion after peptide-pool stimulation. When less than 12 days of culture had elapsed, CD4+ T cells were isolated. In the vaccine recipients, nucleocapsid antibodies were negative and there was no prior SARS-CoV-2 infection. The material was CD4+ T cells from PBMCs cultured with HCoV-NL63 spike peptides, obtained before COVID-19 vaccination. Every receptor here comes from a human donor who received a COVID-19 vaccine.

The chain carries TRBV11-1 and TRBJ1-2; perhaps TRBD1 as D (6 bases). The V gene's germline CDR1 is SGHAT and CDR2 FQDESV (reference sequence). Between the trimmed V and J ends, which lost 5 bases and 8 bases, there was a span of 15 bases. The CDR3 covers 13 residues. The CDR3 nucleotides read TGTGCCAGCAGCCCCGGCCGGGGGCAAGGCTACACCTTC. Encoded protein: CASSPGRGQGYTF.

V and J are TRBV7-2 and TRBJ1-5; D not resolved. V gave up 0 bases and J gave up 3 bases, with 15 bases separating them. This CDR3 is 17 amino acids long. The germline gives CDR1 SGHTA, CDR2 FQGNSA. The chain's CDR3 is CASSLAGLGAHNQPQHF. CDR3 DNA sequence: TGTGCCAGCAGCTTAGCGGGTCTTGGAGCTCACAATCAGCCCCAGCATTTT.

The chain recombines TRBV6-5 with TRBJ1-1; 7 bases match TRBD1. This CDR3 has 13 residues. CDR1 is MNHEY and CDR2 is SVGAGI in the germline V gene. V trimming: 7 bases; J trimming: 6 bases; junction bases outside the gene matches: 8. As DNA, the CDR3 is TGTGCCAGCACCGGCCGCCAGGGGGCTGAAGCTTTCTTT. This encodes CASTGRQGAEAFF.

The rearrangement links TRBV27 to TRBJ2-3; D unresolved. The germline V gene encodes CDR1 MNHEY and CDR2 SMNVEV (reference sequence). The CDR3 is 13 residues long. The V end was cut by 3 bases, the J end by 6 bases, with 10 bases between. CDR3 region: CASSFQRRDTQYF. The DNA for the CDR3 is TGTGCCAGCAGTTTCCAGAGAAGGGATACGCAGTATTTT.

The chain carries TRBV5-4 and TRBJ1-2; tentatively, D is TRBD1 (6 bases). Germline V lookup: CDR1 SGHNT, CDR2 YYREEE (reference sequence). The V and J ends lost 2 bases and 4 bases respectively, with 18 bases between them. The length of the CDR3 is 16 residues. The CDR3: CASSFYPRTATYGYTF. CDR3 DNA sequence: TGTGCCAGCAGCTTCTACCCCAGGACAGCTACCTATGGCTACACCTTC.

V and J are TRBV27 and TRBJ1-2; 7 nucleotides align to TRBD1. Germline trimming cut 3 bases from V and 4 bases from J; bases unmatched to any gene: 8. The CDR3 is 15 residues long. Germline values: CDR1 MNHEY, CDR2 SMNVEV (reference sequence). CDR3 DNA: TGTGCCAGCAGTTTTTCGCAGGGGGGGATCTATGGCTACACCTTC. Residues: CASSFSQGGIYGYTF.

DNA for the CDR3: TGCGCCAGCGGGAGTCTTAATGAAAAACTGTTTTTT. Protein sequence: CASGSLNEKLFF. J is TRBJ1-4 and V is TRBV10-2; D uncertain. Looked up from germline, CDR1 is WSHSY and CDR2 is SAAADI. Trimming took 8 bases from V and 4 from J, leaving 8 bases between them. The CDR3 totals 12 residues.

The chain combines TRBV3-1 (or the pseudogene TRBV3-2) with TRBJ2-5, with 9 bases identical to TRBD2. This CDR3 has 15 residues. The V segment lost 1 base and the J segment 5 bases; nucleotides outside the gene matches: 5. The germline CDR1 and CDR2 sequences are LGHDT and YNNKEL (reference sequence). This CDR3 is CASSQGRGGGETQYF. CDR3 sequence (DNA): TGTGCCAGCAGCCAAGGGCGGGGGGGCGGGGAGACCCAGTACTTC.